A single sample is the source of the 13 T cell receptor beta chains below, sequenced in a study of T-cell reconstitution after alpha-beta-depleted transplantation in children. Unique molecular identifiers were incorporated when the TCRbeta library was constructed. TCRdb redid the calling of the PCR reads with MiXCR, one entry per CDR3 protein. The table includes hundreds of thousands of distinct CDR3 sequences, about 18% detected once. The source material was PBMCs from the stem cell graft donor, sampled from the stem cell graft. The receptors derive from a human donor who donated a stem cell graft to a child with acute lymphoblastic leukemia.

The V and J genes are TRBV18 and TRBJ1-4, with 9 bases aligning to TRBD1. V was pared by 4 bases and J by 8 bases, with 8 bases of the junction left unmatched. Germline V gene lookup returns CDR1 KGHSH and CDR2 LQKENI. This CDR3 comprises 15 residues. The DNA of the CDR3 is TGTGCCAGCTCACTCACCGGGACAGGGAACGAAAAACTGTTTTTT. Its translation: CASSLTGTGNEKLFF.

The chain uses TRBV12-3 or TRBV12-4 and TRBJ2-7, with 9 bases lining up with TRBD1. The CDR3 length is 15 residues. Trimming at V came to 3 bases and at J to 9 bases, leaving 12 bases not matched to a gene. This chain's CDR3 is CASSFLGQGNLGQYF. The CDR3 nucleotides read TGTGCCAGCAGTTTTCTGGGACAGGGTAATCTGGGGCAGTACTTC.

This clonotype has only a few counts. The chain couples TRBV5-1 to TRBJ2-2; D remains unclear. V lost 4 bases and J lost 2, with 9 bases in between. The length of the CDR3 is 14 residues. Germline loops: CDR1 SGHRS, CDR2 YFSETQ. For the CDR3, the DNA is TGCGCCAGCAGCCCGGAAGTCAACACCGGGGAGCTGTTTTTT. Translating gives CASSPEVNTGELFF.

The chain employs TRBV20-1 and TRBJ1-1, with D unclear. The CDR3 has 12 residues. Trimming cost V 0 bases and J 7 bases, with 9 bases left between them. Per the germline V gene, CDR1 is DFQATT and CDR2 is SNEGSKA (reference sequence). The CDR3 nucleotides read TGCAGTGCTAGAGAACCCCGGGTTGAAGCTTTCTTT. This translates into CSAREPRVEAFF.

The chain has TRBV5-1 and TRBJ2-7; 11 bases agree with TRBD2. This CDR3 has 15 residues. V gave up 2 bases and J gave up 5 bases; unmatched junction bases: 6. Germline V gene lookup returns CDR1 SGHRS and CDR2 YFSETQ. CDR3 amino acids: CASSLLAGVYNEQYF. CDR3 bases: TGCGCCAGCAGCTTACTAGCGGGAGTTTATAACGAGCAGTACTTC.

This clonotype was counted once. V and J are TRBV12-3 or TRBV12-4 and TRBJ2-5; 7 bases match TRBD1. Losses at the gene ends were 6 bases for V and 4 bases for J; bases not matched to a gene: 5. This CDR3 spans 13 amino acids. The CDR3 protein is CASSQTGLETQYF. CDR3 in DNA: TGTGCCAGCAGCCAGACAGGGCTAGAGACCCAGTACTTC.

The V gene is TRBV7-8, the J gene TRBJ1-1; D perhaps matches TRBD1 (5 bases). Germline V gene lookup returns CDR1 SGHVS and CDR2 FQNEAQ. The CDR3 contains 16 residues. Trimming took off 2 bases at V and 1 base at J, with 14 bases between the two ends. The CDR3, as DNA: TGTGCCAGCAGCTTAATGACAGCAAAGGGGAACACTGAAGCTTTCTTT. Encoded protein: CASSLMTAKGNTEAFF. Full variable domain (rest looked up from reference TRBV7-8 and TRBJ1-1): GAGVSQSPRYKVAKRGQDVALRCDPISGHVSLFWYQQALGQGPEFLTYFQNEAQLDKSGLPSDRFFAERPEGSVSTLKIQRTQQEDSAVYLCASSLMTAKGNTEAFFGQGTRLTVV.

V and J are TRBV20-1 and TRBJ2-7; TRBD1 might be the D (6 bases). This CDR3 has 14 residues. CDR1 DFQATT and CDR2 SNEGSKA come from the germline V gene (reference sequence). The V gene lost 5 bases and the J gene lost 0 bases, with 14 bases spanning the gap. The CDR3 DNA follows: TGCAGTGCTCCAGGGGAACCTAGCTCCTACGAGCAGTACTTC. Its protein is CSAPGEPSSYEQYF.

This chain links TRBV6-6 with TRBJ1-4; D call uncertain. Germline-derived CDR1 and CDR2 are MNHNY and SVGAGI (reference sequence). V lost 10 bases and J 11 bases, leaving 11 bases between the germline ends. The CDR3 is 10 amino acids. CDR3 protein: CATSGSKLFF. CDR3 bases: TGTGCCACCTCCGGCTCGAAACTGTTTTTT.

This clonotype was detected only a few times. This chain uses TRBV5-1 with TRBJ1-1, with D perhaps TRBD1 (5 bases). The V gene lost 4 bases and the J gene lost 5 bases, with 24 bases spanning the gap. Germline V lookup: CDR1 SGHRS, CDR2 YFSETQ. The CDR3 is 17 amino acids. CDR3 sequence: CASSPFLSPGRGTEAFF. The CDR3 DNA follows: TGCGCCAGCAGCCCCTTCCTTTCCCCGGGGAGGGGAACTGAAGCTTTCTTT.

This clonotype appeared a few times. The CDR3 loop is CASSAEGDLAGLYEQYF. The CDR3 DNA is TGTGCCAGCAGTGCCGAGGGGGACTTAGCGGGCCTCTACGAGCAGTACTTC. The chain couples TRBV27 to TRBJ2-7, with D perhaps matching TRBD2 (7 bases). The germline V and J ends were trimmed by 5 bases and 3 bases, with 23 bases remaining between them. The CDR3 is 17 amino acids. Germline V gene lookup returns CDR1 MNHEY and CDR2 SMNVEV (reference sequence).

DNA of the CDR3: TGCAGTGCAGTCCATGGACAGGGGCAAGAGACCCAGTACTTC. It encodes CSAVHGQGQETQYF. The chain has TRBV20-1 and TRBJ2-5; 9 bases are a match to TRBD1. Trimming removed 6 bases from V and 2 bases from J; junction bases left unmatched: 7. The CDR3 extends over 14 amino acids. Germline CDR1 is DFQATT and CDR2 is SNEGSKA (reference sequence).

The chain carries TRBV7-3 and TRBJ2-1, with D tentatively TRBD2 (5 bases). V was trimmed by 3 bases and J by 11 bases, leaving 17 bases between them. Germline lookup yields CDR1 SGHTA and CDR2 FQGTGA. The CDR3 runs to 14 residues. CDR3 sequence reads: CASSLTPTNAKQFF. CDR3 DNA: TGTGCCAGCAGCTTGACCCCGACTAACGCAAAGCAGTTCTTC.